The next 29 T cell receptor beta chains were all read from a single sample in a study of blood T cell repertoires in COVID-19. Sequencing used immunoSEQ multiplex PCR; TCRdb keeps in-frame clones, though not all of them. This repertoire shows roughly 350,000 clones, more than 70% found once; its top ten account for more than 9%. Sequencing was carried out using peripheral blood. The receptors here all came from a woman in her thirties with COVID-19, enrolled during active disease.

The chain is built from TRBV6-2 or TRBV6-3 and TRBJ2-5; D is perhaps TRBD1 (6 bases). V dropped 2 bases and J dropped 3 bases, with 13 bases sitting between them. Germline V gene data show CDR1 as MNHEY and CDR2 as SVGEGT. This CDR3 comprises 15 residues. CDR3 sequence (DNA): TGTGCCAGCAGTTACCTGCAGGGGAACAAAGAGACCCAGTACTTC. This sequence encodes CASSYLQGNKETQYF.

The V gene is TRBV4-2, the J gene TRBJ2-3, with D possibly TRBD2 on 6 matching bases. V was cut by 1 base and J by 1 base, with 12 bases left in between. Per germline, CDR1 LGHNA and CDR2 YNFKEQ. The CDR3 runs 16 residues. CDR3 in amino acids: CASSQGGIAGTDTQYF. CDR3 DNA sequence: TGTGCCAGCAGCCAAGGGGGAATAGCGGGCACAGATACGCAGTATTTT.

The chain recombines TRBV19 with TRBJ2-2; TRBD2 matches 10 bases. The CDR3 sequence is 15 residues long. Trimming took 5 bases from V and 6 from J; bases not matched to a gene: 6. Germline loops: CDR1 LNHDA, CDR2 SQIVND (reference sequence). CDR3 in amino acids: CASSPSGRAAGELFF. The CDR3 DNA is TGTGCCAGTAGTCCGAGCGGGAGGGCAGCCGGGGAGCTGTTTTTT. Based on the CDR3 plus reference TRBV19 and TRBJ2-2, the full variable domain is DGGITQSPKYLFRKEGQNVTLSCEQNLNHDAMYWYRQDPGQGLRLIYYSQIVNDFQKGDIAEGYSVSREKKESFPLTVTSAQKNPTAFYLCASSPSGRAAGELFFGEGSRLTVL.

This chain connects TRBV6-6 to TRBJ2-1; the match to TRBD2 covers 11 bases. Trimming removed 7 bases from V and 3 bases from J; junction bases left unmatched: 5. Germline loops: CDR1 MNHNY, CDR2 SVGAGI (reference sequence). The CDR3 extends over 15 amino acids. The CDR3 spells CASILAGGSYNEQFF. CDR3 DNA: TGTGCCAGCATTCTAGCGGGAGGAAGCTACAATGAGCAGTTCTTC.

V is TRBV6-4 and J is TRBJ2-3; 10 bases align to TRBD2. J lost 2 bases, V lost 0 bases, and 5 bases had no gene match. Looked up from germline, CDR1 is MRHNA and CDR2 is SNTAGT. The CDR3 is 17 residues long. The CDR3 DNA sequence: TGTGCCAGCAGTGACTCCCCTAGCGGGAGAGCCACAGATACGCAGTATTTT. Translating gives CASSDSPSGRATDTQYF.

The CDR3 spells CASSRLVNEQYF. CDR3 coding DNA: TGTGCCAGCAGCCGACTAGTAAACGAGCAGTACTTC. V and J are TRBV3-1 (or the pseudogene TRBV3-2) and TRBJ2-7, with D tentatively TRBD2 (6 bases). The CDR3 spans 12 residues. Trimming took 4 bases from V and 5 from J, leaving 9 bases between them. The germline CDR1 and CDR2 sequences are LGHDT and YNNKEL (reference sequence).

The chain has TRBV7-2 and TRBJ2-2; D unclear. Trimming took 1 base from V and 1 from J, leaving 7 bases between them. Germline CDR1 SGHTA, CDR2 FQGNSA. CDR3 length: 15 amino acids. The CDR3: CASSLGRGNTGELFF. The CDR3 nucleotides are TGTGCCAGCAGCTTAGGTAGAGGGAACACCGGGGAGCTGTTTTTT.

V and J are TRBV6-6 and TRBJ2-5, with 7 bases matching TRBD2. The CDR3 contains 16 residues. Germline V CDR1 and CDR2: MNHNY, SVGAGI (reference sequence). Trimming removed 6 bases from V and 4 bases from J; junction bases left unmatched: 14. The chain's CDR3 is CASRVGGSGRRETQYF. The DNA of the CDR3 is TGTGCCAGCAGGGTAGGCGGGAGTGGGCGGAGAGAGACCCAGTACTTC.

The sample holds one count of this clone. This rearrangement joins TRBV18 to TRBJ2-4, with a weak D call TRBD2 (6 bases). With 0 bases removed from V and 3 bases from J, the gap between germline ends came to 6 bases. CDR1 is KGHSH and CDR2 is LQKENI in the germline V gene. The CDR3 totals 14 residues. In DNA, the CDR3 is TGTGCCAGCTCACCACCGGGGGGCAAAAACATTCAGTACTTC. It specifies CASSPPGGKNIQYF.

The J gene is TRBJ2-2, the V gene TRBV5-1; TRBD1 matches 7 bases. J lost 7 bases, V lost 4 bases, and 4 bases had no gene match. The germline CDR1 and CDR2 sequences are SGHRS and YFSETQ. The CDR3 loop spans 13 amino acids. The CDR3 nucleotides read TGCGCCAGCAGCAACAGGGGTGGCGGGGAGCTGTTTTTT. Translated: CASSNRGGGELFF.

The chain carries TRBV28 and TRBJ2-7; 14 nucleotides align to TRBD2. In germline, CDR1 is MDHEN, CDR2 SYDVKM. The V gene end was trimmed by 4 bases and the J gene end by 9 bases; junction bases not matched to a gene: 11. CDR3 size: 16 residues. The CDR3 reads CASSSTSSGTSGRQYF. CDR3 DNA sequence: TGTGCCAGCAGTTCCACATCGTCCGGGACTAGCGGGAGGCAGTACTTC.

The chain recombines TRBV5-1 with TRBJ2-7, with 13 positions matching TRBD2. Unmatched junction bases numbered 6, after V lost 7 bases and J lost 5 bases. The CDR3 has 14 residues. Germline values: CDR1 SGHRS, CDR2 YFSETQ. CDR3 amino acids: CASGPGLAGDEQYF. CDR3 coding DNA: TGCGCCAGCGGCCCAGGACTAGCGGGAGACGAGCAGTACTTC. The full variable domain, in which reference TRBV5-1 and TRBJ2-7 provide the parts outside the CDR3, is KAGVTQTPRYLIKTRGQQVTLSCSPISGHRSVSWYQQTPGQGLQFLFEYFSETQRNKGNFPGRFSGRQFSNSRSEMNVSTLELGDSALYLCASGPGLAGDEQYFGPGTRLTVT.

This chain links TRBV5-1 with TRBJ2-1, with 9 nucleotides matching TRBD1. Germline V gives CDR1 SGHRS, CDR2 YFSETQ. This CDR3 is built from 17 residues. Trimming at V came to 0 bases and at J to 6 bases, leaving 10 bases not matched to a gene. CDR3 in DNA: TGCGCCAGCAGCTTGGGATATCGGACAGGGGATCGCAATGAGCAGTTCTTC. This codes for CASSLGYRTGDRNEQFF.

The chain is built from TRBV30 and TRBJ2-7; a weak D match, TRBD2 (5 bases). The CDR3 length is 11 residues. Germline V CDR1 and CDR2: GTSNPN, SVGIG (reference sequence). Between the trimmed V and J ends, which lost 2 bases and 6 bases, there was a span of 8 bases. The CDR3 DNA is TGTGCCTGGAGTCAACGGGGCGAGCAGTACTTC. The encoded protein is CAWSQRGEQYF.

The chain carries TRBV14 and TRBJ1-6; D is ambiguous. V lost 4 bases and J lost 5, with 12 bases in between. CDR3 length: 15 amino acids. Germline CDR1 and CDR2: SGHDN and FVKESK. CDR3 bases: TGTGCCAGCAGCCGCTGGGAGGGCGATAATTCACCCCTCCACTTT. Translated: CASSRWEGDNSPLHF.

The CDR3 DNA is TGTGCCAGCAGCTTACGAGGGGGGGAACAGCCCCAGCATTTT. This codes for CASSLRGGEQPQHF. The V call is TRBV7-2, the J call TRBJ1-5; TRBD1 is a possible D gene (6 bases). V was shortened by 2 bases and J by 7 bases, with 12 bases between the two germline ends. The CDR3 totals 14 residues. Germline CDR1 SGHTA, CDR2 FQGNSA.

The chain is built from TRBV15 and TRBJ2-3; D might be TRBD1 (6 bases). V was trimmed by 8 bases and J by 5 bases, leaving 17 bases between them. The CDR3 length is 14 residues. Germline V CDR1 and CDR2: LNHNV, YYDKDF (reference sequence). The CDR3 DNA follows: TGTGCCACCGGAACTGACAGGTCGGAAGATACGCAGTATTTT. The encoded protein is CATGTDRSEDTQYF.

This clone was picked up a small number of times. The chain has TRBV6-4 and TRBJ2-7, with no clear D. Germline V gene data show CDR1 as MRHNA and CDR2 as SNTAGT. The V gene lost 6 bases and the J gene lost 5 bases, with 17 bases spanning the gap. The CDR3 consists of 14 residues. The CDR3 loop reads CASSAAPGSHEQYF. The CDR3 coding sequence is TGTGCCAGCAGCGCCGCACCGGGTTCTCACGAGCAGTACTTC.

The V gene is TRBV5-1, the J gene TRBJ2-3; a possible D gene is TRBD2 (6 bases). Germline lookup yields CDR1 SGHRS and CDR2 YFSETQ. The CDR3 covers 13 residues. The V gene lost 0 bases and the J gene lost 6 bases, with 8 bases spanning the gap. The CDR3 region is CASSLAGEDTQYF. DNA of the CDR3: TGCGCCAGCAGCTTGGCGGGGGAGGATACGCAGTATTTT. Variable domain in full (rest from reference TRBV5-1 and TRBJ2-3): KAGVTQTPRYLIKTRGQQVTLSCSPISGHRSVSWYQQTPGQGLQFLFEYFSETQRNKGNFPGRFSGRQFSNSRSEMNVSTLELGDSALYLCASSLAGEDTQYFGPGTRLTVL.

J is TRBJ2-3 and V is TRBV6-1, with D uncertain. The CDR3 extends over 13 amino acids. The V and J ends lost 5 bases and 4 bases respectively, with 10 bases between them. Germline V gives CDR1 MNHNS, CDR2 SASEGT. In DNA form, the CDR3 reads TGTGCCAGCAGTTCCCTCGGTTCAGATACGCAGTATTTT. Translating it yields CASSSLGSDTQYF.

The CDR3 sequence: CASSDIGAFYEQYF. Written as DNA, the CDR3 is TGTGCCAGCAGTGATATAGGGGCCTTCTACGAGCAGTACTTC. V is TRBV2 and J is TRBJ2-7; D is possibly TRBD1 (5 bases). CDR1 is SNHLY and CDR2 is FYNNEI in the germline V gene. The germline V and J ends were trimmed by 3 bases and 3 bases, with 12 bases remaining between them. The CDR3 is 14 amino acids.

The chain carries TRBV18 and TRBJ2-3; 11 bases line up with TRBD2. J gave up 5 bases and V 3 bases, and 1 base lay outside the gene matches. Looked up from germline, CDR1 is KGHSH and CDR2 is LQKENI. CDR3 size: 14 residues. Written as DNA, the CDR3 is TGTGCCAGCTCACCCGGACTAGCGGGAGATACGCAGTATTTT. It codes for CASSPGLAGDTQYF.

This chain connects TRBV11-2 to TRBJ2-7; TRBD2 aligns across 8 bases. Germline lookup yields CDR1 SGHAT and CDR2 FQNNGV. CDR3 length: 16 residues. After removal of 3 bases from V and 3 bases from J, the junction contained 10 bases not matched to a gene. CDR3 protein: CASSFSLPLAGYEQYF. For the CDR3, the DNA is TGTGCCAGCAGCTTCTCTCTCCCGCTAGCGGGCTACGAGCAGTACTTC.

The chain combines TRBV3-1 (or the pseudogene TRBV3-2) with TRBJ2-3, with D unresolved. V was pared by 0 bases and J by 6 bases, with 10 bases between. Germline CDR1 LGHDT, CDR2 YNNKEL (reference sequence). The CDR3 runs to 14 residues. The CDR3 DNA reads TGTGCCAGCAGCCAAGATTTTCGGGTGGATACGCAGTATTTT. Amino acid sequence: CASSQDFRVDTQYF.

The chain combines TRBV3-1 (or the pseudogene TRBV3-2) with TRBJ1-1; 11 nucleotides agree with TRBD1. Looked up from germline, CDR1 is LGHDT and CDR2 is YNNKEL (reference sequence). CDR3 length equals 16 residues. With V trimmed by 2 bases and J by 2 bases, 4 bases remained unmatched. CDR3 in DNA: TGTGCCAGCAGCCAACACGGGACAGGGGGAAACACTGAAGCTTTCTTT. Translated: CASSQHGTGGNTEAFF.

V gene TRBV7-9 combines with J gene TRBJ2-1; 9 bases map to TRBD2. CDR1 is SEHNR, CDR2 FQNEAQ, per germline (reference sequence). The CDR3 runs to 14 residues. V shed 3 bases and J 9 bases; nucleotides not matched to a gene: 6. The CDR3 DNA sequence: TGTGCCAGCAGCTTCGCGGGAGGGCAGGGTGAGCAGTTCTTC. This translates into CASSFAGGQGEQFF.

This sequence joins TRBV5-4 and TRBJ2-2, with TRBD2 matching 11 bases. The CDR3 is 19 amino acids. Germline lookup yields CDR1 SGHNT and CDR2 YYREEE (reference sequence). V lost 3 bases, J lost 1 base, and 11 bases stayed unmatched. The CDR3 loop reads CASSYGGRLAGRNTGELFF. The CDR3 DNA sequence: TGTGCCAGCAGCTACGGGGGGCGACTAGCGGGACGGAACACCGGGGAGCTGTTTTTT.

In its sample, this clone was seen a few times. The chain combines TRBV30 with TRBJ1-4, with 8 bases identical to TRBD1. V trimming: 1 base; J trimming: 5 bases; junction bases outside the gene matches: 3. The CDR3 runs 14 residues. Germline CDR1 reads GTSNPN; CDR2 reads SVGIG (reference sequence). The CDR3 nucleotides read TGTGCCTGGAGTGGCGACAGGGGAAATGAAAAACTGTTTTTT. It specifies CAWSGDRGNEKLFF.

CDR3 DNA: TGTGCCACCAGTGACGGGGGGGGAGGGACCACAGATACGCAGTATTTT. This codes for CATSDGGGGTTDTQYF. The J gene is TRBJ2-3, the V gene TRBV24-1, with 8 bases fitting TRBD2. The germline gives CDR1 KGHDR, CDR2 SFDVKD. Trimming removed 4 bases from V and 2 bases from J; junction bases left unmatched: 7. The CDR3 is made up of 16 amino acids.